One T cell receptor beta chain is described in this entry. Its antigen is not identified. This record comes from a study of T cell responses to AZD1222 COVID-19 vaccine. Findings and caveats of the study: Females outnumbered males among donors, who were mostly white British; clonal diversity was possibly underestimated. Among those given AZD1222, only five or six were seropositive at baseline. Nearly half of spike-specific TCRs reportedly target unmutated variant regions.

Second-dose timings of about 4 or about 12 weeks were pooled. Germline V gives CDR1 SGHTS, CDR2 YDEGEE. V lost 4 bases to trimming and J lost 4 bases; unmatched junction nucleotides: 10. CDR3 length: 15 amino acids. Some clones are missing from TCRdb's copy, which holds only in-frame ones; the method was immunoSEQ multiplex PCR. The data show about 140,000 clones, with 85% to 95% seen just once and about 3.7% held by the top ten. This chain links TRBV5-8 with TRBJ1-1; 7 nucleotides match TRBD1. This specimen consisted of peripheral blood, obtained 28 days after the second AZD1222 dose. The clonotype originates from an adult who received the AZD1222 COVID-19 vaccine. CDR3 loop: CASSRGQVGGTEAFF. Here the CDR3 DNA reads TGTGCCAGCAGCCGAGGACAGGTGGGGGGCACTGAAGCTTTCTTT.